Presented here are 9 T cell receptor beta chains from one specimen sequenced in a study of cytomegalovirus exposure and HLA in healthy donors. 13 Jbeta primers and 60 Vbeta primers were used for the PCR. Libraries were prepared by immunoSEQ multiplex PCR; TCRdb keeps only in-frame clonotypes and omits some of them. Of under 200,000 clones listed, about 71% are singletons. Sequenced material: PBMCs. The receptors stem from a middle-aged man in good health and CMV-seronegative.

The chain has TRBV28 and TRBJ2-1, with 7 bases aligning to TRBD2. The CDR3 is 15 residues long. Unmatched junction bases numbered 8, after V lost 4 bases and J lost 5 bases. Germline assignment: CDR1 MDHEN and CDR2 SYDVKM. This chain's CDR3 is CASSYDRTRHNEQFF. CDR3 nucleotides: TGTGCCAGCAGTTACGATAGGACTAGACACAATGAGCAGTTCTTC.

This clone was observed a handful of times. V usage is TRBV14 and J usage is TRBJ1-2; TRBD1 is a possible D gene (6 bases). Germline V gene data show CDR1 as SGHDN and CDR2 as FVKESK. The CDR3 sequence is 13 residues long. The V gene lost 4 bases and the J gene lost 3 bases, with 9 bases spanning the gap. This CDR3 is CASSPGTYYGYTF. DNA of the CDR3: TGTGCCAGCAGCCCCGGGACATACTATGGCTACACCTTC. The full variable domain, in which reference TRBV14 and TRBJ1-2 provide the parts outside the CDR3, is EAGVTQFPSHSVIEKGQTVTLRCDPISGHDNLYWYRRVMGKEIKFLLHFVKESKQDESGMPNNRFLAERTGGTYSTLKVQPAELEDSGVYFCASSPGTYYGYTFGSGTRLTVV.

This clone was counted a few times. The V and J genes are TRBV2 and TRBJ1-2, with 11 bases that match TRBD1. The junction had 7 bases not matched to a gene; V was cut back by 5 bases and J by 2 bases. CDR1 and CDR2 from the germline V gene are SNHLY and FYNNEI. The length of the CDR3 is 16 residues. The CDR3 reads CASSRGGTGGNYGYTF. In DNA, the CDR3 is TGTGCCAGCAGTCGGGGGGGGACAGGGGGGAACTATGGCTACACCTTC.

The V call is TRBV2, the J call TRBJ2-2, with TRBD2 matching over 8 bases. CDR3 size: 14 residues. The germline V gene encodes CDR1 SNHLY and CDR2 FYNNEI. V shed 7 bases, J shed 5 bases, and the junction held 6 bases outside the gene matches. CDR3 DNA sequence: TGTGCCAGCAATAGACTAGCGAGGACCGGGGAGCTGTTTTTT. Protein: CASNRLARTGELFF.

The rearrangement joins TRBV28 to TRBJ1-3; 7 bases align to TRBD1. Germline V gene data show CDR1 as MDHEN and CDR2 as SYDVKM. The CDR3 is 17 residues long. The V segment lost 6 bases and the J segment 0 bases; nucleotides outside the gene matches: 11. CDR3 region: CASSSLDRVYSGNTIYF. CDR3 DNA: TGTGCCAGCAGCTCACTCGACAGGGTTTACTCTGGAAACACCATATATTTT.

This rearrangement joins TRBV6-5 to TRBJ2-1, with TRBD1 matching over 7 bases. The CDR3 spans 14 residues. V shed 6 bases, J shed 6 bases, and the junction held 8 bases outside the gene matches. Germline V gene lookup returns CDR1 MNHEY and CDR2 SVGAGI. CDR3 loop: CASRDQGVGNEQFF. DNA for the CDR3: TGTGCCAGCAGAGACCAGGGGGTTGGCAATGAGCAGTTCTTC.

The chain is built from TRBV7-2 and TRBJ1-4; D is perhaps TRBD1 (5 bases). Trimming removed 5 bases from V and 2 bases from J, with 12 bases in between. The CDR3 spans 15 residues. Germline-derived CDR1 and CDR2 are SGHTA and FQGNSA. CDR3 coding DNA: TGTGCCAGCAGCACCGGGACTTGGACTAATGAAAAACTGTTTTTT. This translates into CASSTGTWTNEKLFF.

The chain carries TRBV7-3 and TRBJ2-1, with TRBD2 matching 12 bases. The CDR3 contains 17 residues. The germline V gene has CDR1 SGHTA and CDR2 FQGTGA. The junction had 5 bases not matched to a gene; V was cut back by 5 bases and J by 0 bases. This CDR3 reads CASSRGLAGSSYNEQFF. CDR3 coding DNA: TGTGCCAGCAGCAGGGGACTAGCGGGTAGCTCCTACAATGAGCAGTTCTTC.

This clone has just one count. J is TRBJ1-5 and V is TRBV4-1; 10 nucleotides match TRBD1. The CDR3 consists of 16 residues. With 0 bases clipped from V and 7 bases from J, the junction kept 6 bases outside the gene matches. The germline CDR1 and CDR2 sequences are MGHRA and YSYEKL. The CDR3 DNA reads as TGCGCCAGCAGCCAAGATCTGACAGGGGGCGGGCAGCCCCAGCATTTT. This codes for CASSQDLTGGGQPQHF.